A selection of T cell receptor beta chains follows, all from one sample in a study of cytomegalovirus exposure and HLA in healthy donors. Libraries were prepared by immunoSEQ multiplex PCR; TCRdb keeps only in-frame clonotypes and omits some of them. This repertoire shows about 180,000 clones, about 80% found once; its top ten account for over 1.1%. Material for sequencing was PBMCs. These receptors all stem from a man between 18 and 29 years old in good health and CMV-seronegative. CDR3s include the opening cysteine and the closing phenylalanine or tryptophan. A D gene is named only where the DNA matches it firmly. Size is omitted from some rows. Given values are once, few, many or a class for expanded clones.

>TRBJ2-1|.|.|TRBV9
TGTGCCAGCAGCGCATGGGACTTCCGAGACAATGAGCAGTTCTTC
CASSAWDFRDNEQFF
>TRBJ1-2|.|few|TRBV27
TGTGCCAGCAGTTTATTCGGCAGGGACTATGGCTACACCTTC
CASSLFGRDYGYTF
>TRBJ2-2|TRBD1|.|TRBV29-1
TGCAGCGTCGAGGGACAGGGCACGAACACCGGGGAGCTGTTTTTT
CSVEGQGTNTGELFF
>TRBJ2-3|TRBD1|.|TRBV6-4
TGTGCCAGCAGTGACGGACAGGGGGCAGATACGCAGTATTTT
CASSDGQGADTQYF
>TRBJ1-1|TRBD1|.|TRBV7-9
TGTGCCAGCAGCTTAGAGGGGGCCTCCGAAGCTTTCTTT
CASSLEGASEAFF
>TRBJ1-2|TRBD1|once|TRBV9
TGTGCCAGCAGCCCGGGACAGGAGTACTATGGCTACACCTTC
CASSPGQEYYGYTF
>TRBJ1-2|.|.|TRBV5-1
TGCGCCAGCAGCTTTCAAGTAGATGGCTACACCTTC
CASSFQVDGYTF
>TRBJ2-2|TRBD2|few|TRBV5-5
TGTGCCAGCAGCCGGACTAGCGGGATCGAGAGGGCCGGGGAGCTGTTTTTT
CASSRTSGIERAGELFF
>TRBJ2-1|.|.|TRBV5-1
TGCGCCAGCAGCTTCCTAGCGCTGAGCTCCTACAATGAGCAGTTCTTC
CASSFLALSSYNEQFF
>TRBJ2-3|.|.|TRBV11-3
TGTGCCAGCAGCAAAGGGACTCGCTCTAGCACAGATACGCAGTATTTT
CASSKGTRSSTDTQYF
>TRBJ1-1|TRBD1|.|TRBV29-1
TGCAGCGTTGAAAGAGGGACAGGGGGTAATCAAGCTTTCTTT
CSVERGTGGNQAFF
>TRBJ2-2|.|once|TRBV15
TGTGCCACCTCCGGGACTTTGAACACCGGGGAGCTGTTTTTT
CATSGTLNTGELFF
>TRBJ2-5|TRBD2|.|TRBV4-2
TGTGCCAGCAGCCAAGTTTTACTAGCGGGGCCCGAGACCCAGTACTTC
CASSQVLLAGPETQYF
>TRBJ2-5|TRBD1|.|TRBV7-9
TGTGCCAGCAGGCCCCGGGACAGGGGGCTAAAGACCCAGTACTTC
CASRPRDRGLKTQYF
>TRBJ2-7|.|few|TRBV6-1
TGTGCCAGCAGGACACAGGTTCTTAGCTCCTACGAGCAGTACTTC
CASRTQVLSSYEQYF
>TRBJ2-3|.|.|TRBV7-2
TGTGCCAGCAGCCCCCAGTGGAGGGCCACAGATACGCAGTATTTT
CASSPQWRATDTQYF
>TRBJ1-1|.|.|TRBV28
TGTGCCAGCCGAGGCCCTATGAACACTGAAGCTTTCTTT
CASRGPMNTEAFF
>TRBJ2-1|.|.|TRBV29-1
TGCAGCTCTGGACAGCAAAGAAATTACAATGAGCAGTTCTTC
CSSGQQRNYNEQFF
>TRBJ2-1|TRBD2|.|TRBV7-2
TGTGCCAGCAGACCAATGGGGGGGGGAACCGCCTACAATGAGCAGTTCTTC
CASRPMGGGTAYNEQFF
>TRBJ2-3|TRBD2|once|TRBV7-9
TGTGCCAGCAGCTTAGCCTCTAGCGGAGGCACAGATACGCAGTATTTT
CASSLASSGGTDTQYF
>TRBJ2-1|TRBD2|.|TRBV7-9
TGTGCCAGCAGCCAGGCGGCGGGAGGGCCGGGGAGGGAGCAGTTCTTC
CASSQAAGGPGREQFF
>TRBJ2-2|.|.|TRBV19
TGTGCCAGTAGTACCCGGACATCCGCGAACACCGGGGAGCTGTTTTTT
CASSTRTSANTGELFF
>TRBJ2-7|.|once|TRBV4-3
TGCGCCAGCAGCCAATCCGGGACACCCAGGGACGAGCAGTACTTC
CASSQSGTPRDEQYF
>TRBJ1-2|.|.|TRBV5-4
TGTGCCAGCAGCTTGGACAGGGATTTGAGGGACTATGGCTACACCTTC
CASSLDRDLRDYGYTF